This T cell receptor beta chain was sequenced for a study of cytomegalovirus exposure and HLA in healthy donors. The overall study: There were approximately 81 million unique TCRs (from HLA-typed donors) in an early data release.

Trimming cost V 5 bases and J 6 bases, with 13 bases left between them. The CDR3 covers 14 residues. From germline, CDR1 is SGHTA and CDR2 FQGNSA. This clone was observed a single time. Its matching antigen is unknown. Use of 60 Vbeta and 13 Jbeta primers characterized the PCR. Sequenced by immunoSEQ multiplex PCR; TCRdb stores in-frame clones only, minus some. The sample gives about 100,000 clones, roughly 80% of which show up once; 0.7% to 0.85% is in the top ten. Findings and limits, study-wide: In a later analysis, across HLA loci, associated TCR counts were highest for DRB1, lowest for HLA-C.

The chain recombines TRBV7-2 with TRBJ1-4; D is unclear. This clonotype originated in a woman aged 55-69 years in good health and CMV-seronegative. The sequenced material came from PBMCs. The DNA of the CDR3 is TGTGCCAGCAGCCCCATGGGAGGGTATGAAAAACTGTTTTTT. The encoded protein is CASSPMGGYEKLFF. Combining the CDR3 with reference TRBV7-2 and TRBJ1-4 gives the whole variable domain GAGVSQSPSNKVTEKGKDVELRCDPISGHTALYWYRQSLGQGLEFLIYFQGNSAPDKSGLPSDRFSAERTGGSVSTLTIQRTQQEDSAVYLCASSPMGGYEKLFFGSGTQLSVL.